This entry concerns a single T cell receptor beta chain. What it binds is not known. The sample belongs to a study of CD8 T cells in Susac syndrome. Study observations and caveats: In its TCR sequencing and HLA analysis, the study acknowledged that the number of individuals was relatively small.

An amount of RNA that ranged from roughly 0.45 to 1 ug was reverse transcribed with random hexamers. One entry per CDR3 protein results from TCRdb running MiXCR on the immunoSEQ multiplex PCR reads. The sample lists approximately 160,000 distinct CDR3 sequences; approximately 93% were seen once. Germline values: CDR1 SGHRS, CDR2 YFSETQ. V was cut by 10 bases and J by 6 bases, with 22 bases left in between. The CDR3 is made up of 14 amino acids. Sequencing of TCR beta was performed on blood CD8+ and CD4+ T cells. Negative isolation yielded CD4+ and CD8+ T cells, and FACS enriched TEMRA cells. The source is a human donor with multiple sclerosis. The chain joins TRBV5-1 to TRBJ1-1, with D tentatively TRBD1 (5 bases). The sample comprised CD4+ T cells from PBMCs. CDR3 in amino acids: CAYRTQGFFPEAFF. The CDR3 DNA reads TGCGCCTATCGGACCCAGGGTTTTTTCCCTGAAGCTTTCTTT.